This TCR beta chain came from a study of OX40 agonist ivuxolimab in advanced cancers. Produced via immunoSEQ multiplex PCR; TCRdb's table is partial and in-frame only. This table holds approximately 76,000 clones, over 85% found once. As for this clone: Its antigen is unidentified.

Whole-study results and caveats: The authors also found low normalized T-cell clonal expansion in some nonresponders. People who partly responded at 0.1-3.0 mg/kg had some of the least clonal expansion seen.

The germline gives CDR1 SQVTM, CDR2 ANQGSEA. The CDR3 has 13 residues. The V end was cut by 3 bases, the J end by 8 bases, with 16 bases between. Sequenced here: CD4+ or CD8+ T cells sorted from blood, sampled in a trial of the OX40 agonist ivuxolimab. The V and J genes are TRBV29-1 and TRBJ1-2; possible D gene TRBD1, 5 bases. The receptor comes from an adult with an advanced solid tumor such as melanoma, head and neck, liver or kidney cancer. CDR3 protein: CSVDFGGSGGYTF. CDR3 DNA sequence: TGCAGCGTTGACTTCGGGGGATCTGGGGGCTACACCTTC.